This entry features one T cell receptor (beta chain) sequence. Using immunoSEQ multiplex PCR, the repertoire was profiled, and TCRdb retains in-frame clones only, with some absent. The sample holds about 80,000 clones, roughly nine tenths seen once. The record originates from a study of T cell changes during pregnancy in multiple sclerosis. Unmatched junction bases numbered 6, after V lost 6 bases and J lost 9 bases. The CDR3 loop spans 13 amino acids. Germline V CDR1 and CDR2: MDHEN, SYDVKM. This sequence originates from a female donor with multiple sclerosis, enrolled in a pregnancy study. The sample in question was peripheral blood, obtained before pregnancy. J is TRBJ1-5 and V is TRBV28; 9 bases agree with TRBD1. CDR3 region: CASRRTGAVPQHF. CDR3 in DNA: TGTGCCAGCAGGCGGACAGGGGCGGTGCCCCAGCATTTT.